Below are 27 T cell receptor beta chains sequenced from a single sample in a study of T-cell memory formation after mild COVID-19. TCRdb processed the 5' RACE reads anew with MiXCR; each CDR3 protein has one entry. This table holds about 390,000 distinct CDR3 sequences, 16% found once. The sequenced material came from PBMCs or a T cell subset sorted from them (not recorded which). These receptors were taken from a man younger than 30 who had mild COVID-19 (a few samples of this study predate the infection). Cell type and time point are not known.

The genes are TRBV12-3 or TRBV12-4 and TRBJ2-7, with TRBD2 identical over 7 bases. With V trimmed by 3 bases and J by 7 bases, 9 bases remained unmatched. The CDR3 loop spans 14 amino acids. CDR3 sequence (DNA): TGTGCCAGCAGTTTCTCGGTCGCGGGGGTGGAGCAGTACTTC. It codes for CASSFSVAGVEQYF.

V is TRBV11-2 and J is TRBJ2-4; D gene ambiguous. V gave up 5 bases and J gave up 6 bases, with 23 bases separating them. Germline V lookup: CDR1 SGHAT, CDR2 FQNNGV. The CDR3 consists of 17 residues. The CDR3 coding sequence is TGTGCCAGCAGCGATACCGAAAGCAGCGCTGCCTCAAACATTCAGTACTTC. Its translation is CASSDTESSAASNIQYF. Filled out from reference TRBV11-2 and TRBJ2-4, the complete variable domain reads EAGVAQSPRYKIIEKRQSVAFWCNPISGHATLYWYQQILGQGPKLLIQFQNNGVVDDSQLPKDRFSAERLKGVDSTLKIQPAKLEDSAVYLCASSDTESSAASNIQYFGAGTRLSVL.

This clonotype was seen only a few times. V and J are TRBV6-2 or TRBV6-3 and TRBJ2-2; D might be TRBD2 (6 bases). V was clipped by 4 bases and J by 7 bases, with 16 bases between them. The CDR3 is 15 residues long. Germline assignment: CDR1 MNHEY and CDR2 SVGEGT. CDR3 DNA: TGTGCCAGCAGTTGGGGCGGGGATCGTGGCGGGGAGCTGTTTTTT. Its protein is CASSWGGDRGGELFF.

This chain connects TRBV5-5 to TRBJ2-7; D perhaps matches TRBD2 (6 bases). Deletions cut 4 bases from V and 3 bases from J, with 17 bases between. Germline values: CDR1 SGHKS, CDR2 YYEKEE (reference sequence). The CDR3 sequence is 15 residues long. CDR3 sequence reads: CASSRERAHLYEQYF. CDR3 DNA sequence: TGTGCCAGCAGCCGAGAGCGGGCCCACCTCTACGAGCAGTACTTC.

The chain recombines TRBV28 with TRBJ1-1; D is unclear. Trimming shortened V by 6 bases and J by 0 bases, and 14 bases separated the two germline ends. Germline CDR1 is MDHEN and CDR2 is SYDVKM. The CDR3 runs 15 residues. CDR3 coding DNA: TGTGCCAGCAGCCCCCCGGGGTTGTTGAACACTGAAGCTTTCTTT. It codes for CASSPPGLLNTEAFF.

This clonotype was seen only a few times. CDR3 in DNA: TGCGCCAGCAGCCAGCGACAGGGGATAGGCTCTGGCTACACCTTC. Translating gives CASSQRQGIGSGYTF. J is TRBJ1-2 and V is TRBV4-3; the match to TRBD1 covers 8 bases. Germline V lookup: CDR1 LGHNA, CDR2 YSLEER. The CDR3 totals 15 residues. J was trimmed by 7 bases and V by 3 bases; bases with no gene match: 10.

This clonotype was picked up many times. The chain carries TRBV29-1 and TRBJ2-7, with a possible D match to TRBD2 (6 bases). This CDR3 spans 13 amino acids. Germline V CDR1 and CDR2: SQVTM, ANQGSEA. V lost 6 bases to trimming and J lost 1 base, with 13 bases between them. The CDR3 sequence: CSVEGSKSYEQYF. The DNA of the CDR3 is TGCAGCGTGGAGGGGTCGAAATCCTACGAGCAGTACTTC.

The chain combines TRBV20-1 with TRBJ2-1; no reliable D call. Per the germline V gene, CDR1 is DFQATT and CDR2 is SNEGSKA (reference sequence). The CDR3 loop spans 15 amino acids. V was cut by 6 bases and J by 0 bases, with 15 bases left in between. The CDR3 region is CSATPGLRSYNEQFF. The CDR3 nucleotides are TGCAGTGCAACCCCCGGGCTACGCTCCTACAATGAGCAGTTCTTC.

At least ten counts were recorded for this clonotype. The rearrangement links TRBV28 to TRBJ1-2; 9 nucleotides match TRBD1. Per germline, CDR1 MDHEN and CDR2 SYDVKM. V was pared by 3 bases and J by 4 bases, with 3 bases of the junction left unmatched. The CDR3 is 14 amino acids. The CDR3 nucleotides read TGTGCCAGCAGTTTTTTGGACAGGGGCTATGGCTACACCTTC. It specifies CASSFLDRGYGYTF.

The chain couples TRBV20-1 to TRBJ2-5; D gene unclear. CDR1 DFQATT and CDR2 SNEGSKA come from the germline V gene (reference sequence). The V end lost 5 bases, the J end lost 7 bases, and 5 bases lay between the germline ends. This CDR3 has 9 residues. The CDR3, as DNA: TGCAGTGCTGGGCGGACCCAGTACTTC. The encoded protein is CSAGRTQYF.

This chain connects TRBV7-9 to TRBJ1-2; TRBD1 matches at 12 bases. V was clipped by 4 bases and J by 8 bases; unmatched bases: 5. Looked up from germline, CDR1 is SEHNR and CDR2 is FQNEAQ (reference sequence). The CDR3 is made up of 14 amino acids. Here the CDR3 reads CASSWDRGRGGYTF. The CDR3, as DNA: TGTGCCAGCAGCTGGGACAGGGGGCGCGGGGGCTACACCTTC.

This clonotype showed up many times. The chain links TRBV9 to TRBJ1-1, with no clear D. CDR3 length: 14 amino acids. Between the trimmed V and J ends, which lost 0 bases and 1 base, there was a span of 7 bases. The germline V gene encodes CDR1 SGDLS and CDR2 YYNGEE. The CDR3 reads CASSVGGANTEAFF. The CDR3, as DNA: TGTGCCAGCAGCGTAGGGGGAGCGAACACTGAAGCTTTCTTT.

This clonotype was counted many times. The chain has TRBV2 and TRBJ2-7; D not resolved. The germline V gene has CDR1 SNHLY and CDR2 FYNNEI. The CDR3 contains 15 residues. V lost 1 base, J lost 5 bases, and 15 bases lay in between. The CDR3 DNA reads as TGTGCCAGCAGTGAAGAAAGAATGCGATTCGACGAGCAGTACGTC. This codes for CASSEERMRFDEQYV.

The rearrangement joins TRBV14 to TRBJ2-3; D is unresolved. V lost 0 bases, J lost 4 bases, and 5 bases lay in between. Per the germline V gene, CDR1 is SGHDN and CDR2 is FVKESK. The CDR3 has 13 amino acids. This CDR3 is CASSQDPPDTQYF. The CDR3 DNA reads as TGTGCCAGCAGCCAAGATCCTCCAGATACGCAGTATTTT. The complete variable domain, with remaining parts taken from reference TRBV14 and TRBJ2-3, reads EAGVTQFPSHSVIEKGQTVTLRCDPISGHDNLYWYRRVMGKEIKFLLHFVKESKQDESGMPNNRFLAERTGGTYSTLKVQPAELEDSGVYFCASSQDPPDTQYFGPGTRLTVL.

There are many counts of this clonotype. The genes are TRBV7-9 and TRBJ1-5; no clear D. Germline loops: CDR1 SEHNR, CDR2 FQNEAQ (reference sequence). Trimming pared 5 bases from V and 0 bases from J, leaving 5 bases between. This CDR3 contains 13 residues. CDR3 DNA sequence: TGTGCCAGCAGCCTTAATAGCAATCAGCCCCAGCATTTT. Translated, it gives CASSLNSNQPQHF.

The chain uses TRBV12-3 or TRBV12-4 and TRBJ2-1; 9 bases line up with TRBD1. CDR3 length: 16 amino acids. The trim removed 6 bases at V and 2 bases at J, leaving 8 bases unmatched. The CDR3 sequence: CASSPGQGRTYNEQFF. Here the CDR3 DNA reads TGTGCCAGCAGCCCCGGACAGGGGAGAACCTACAATGAGCAGTTCTTC.

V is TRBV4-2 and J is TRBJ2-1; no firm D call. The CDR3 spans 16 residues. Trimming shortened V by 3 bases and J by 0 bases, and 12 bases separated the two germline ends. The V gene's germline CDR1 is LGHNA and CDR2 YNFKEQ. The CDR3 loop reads CASSQPGPPSYNEQFF. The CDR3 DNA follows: TGTGCCAGCAGCCAGCCCGGACCTCCCTCCTACAATGAGCAGTTCTTC.

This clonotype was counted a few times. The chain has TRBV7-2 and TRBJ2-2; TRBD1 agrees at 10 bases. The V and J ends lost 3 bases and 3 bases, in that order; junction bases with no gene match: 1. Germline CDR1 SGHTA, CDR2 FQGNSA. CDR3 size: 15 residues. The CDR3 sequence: CASSFGQGDTGELFF. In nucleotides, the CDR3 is TGTGCCAGCAGCTTCGGACAGGGGGACACCGGGGAGCTGTTTTTT.

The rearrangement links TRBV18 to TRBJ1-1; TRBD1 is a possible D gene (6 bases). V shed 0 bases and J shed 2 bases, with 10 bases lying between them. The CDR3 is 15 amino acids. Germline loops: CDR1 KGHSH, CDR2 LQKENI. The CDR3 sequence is CASSPPTGPNTEAFF. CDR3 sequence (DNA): TGTGCCAGCTCACCACCGACAGGTCCTAACACTGAAGCTTTCTTT.

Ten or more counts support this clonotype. The CDR3 sequence: CASRDRTGTSPLHF. Written as DNA, the CDR3 is TGTGCCAGCAGGGACAGGACAGGGACTTCACCCCTCCACTTT. The chain employs TRBV6-5 and TRBJ1-6, with 8 nucleotides matching TRBD1. The V segment lost 6 bases and the J segment 9 bases; nucleotides outside the gene matches: 7. The CDR3 loop spans 14 amino acids. Germline loops: CDR1 MNHEY, CDR2 SVGAGI.

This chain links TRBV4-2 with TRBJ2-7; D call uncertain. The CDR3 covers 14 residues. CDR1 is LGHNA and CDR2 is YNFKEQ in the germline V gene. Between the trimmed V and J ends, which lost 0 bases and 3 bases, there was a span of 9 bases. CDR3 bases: TGTGCCAGCAGCCAAGATTTGGATTTCTACGAGCAGTACTTC. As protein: CASSQDLDFYEQYF.

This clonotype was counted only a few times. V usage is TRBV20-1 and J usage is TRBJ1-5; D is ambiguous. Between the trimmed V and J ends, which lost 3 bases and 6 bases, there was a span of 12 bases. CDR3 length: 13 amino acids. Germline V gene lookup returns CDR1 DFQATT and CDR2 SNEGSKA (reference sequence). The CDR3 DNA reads TGCAGTGCTAGGTCACTTGACGGTCAGCCCCAGCATTTT. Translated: CSARSLDGQPQHF.

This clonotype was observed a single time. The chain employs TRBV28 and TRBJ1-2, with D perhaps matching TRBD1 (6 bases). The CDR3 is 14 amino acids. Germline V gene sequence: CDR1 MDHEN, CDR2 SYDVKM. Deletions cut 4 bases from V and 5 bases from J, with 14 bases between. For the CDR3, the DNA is TGTGCCAGCAGTTCCGGACAGCGCCGTTATGGCTACACCTTC. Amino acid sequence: CASSSGQRRYGYTF.

The CDR3 DNA is TGTGCCAGCAGCCTTGGGTCCTTCACAGATACGCAGTATTTT. This encodes CASSLGSFTDTQYF. The chain uses TRBV6-2 or TRBV6-3 and TRBJ2-3; unclear D gene. Germline values: CDR1 MNHEY, CDR2 SVGEGT. The V end was cut by 6 bases, the J end by 2 bases, with 12 bases between. The CDR3 runs 14 residues.

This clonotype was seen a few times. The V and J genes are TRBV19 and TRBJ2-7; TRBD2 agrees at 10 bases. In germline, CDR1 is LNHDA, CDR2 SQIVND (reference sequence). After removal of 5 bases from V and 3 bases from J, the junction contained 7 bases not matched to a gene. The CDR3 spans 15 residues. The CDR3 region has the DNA TGTGCCAGTAGTCCATCTAGCGGGGGAGGCTACGAGCAGTACTTC. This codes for CASSPSSGGGYEQYF.

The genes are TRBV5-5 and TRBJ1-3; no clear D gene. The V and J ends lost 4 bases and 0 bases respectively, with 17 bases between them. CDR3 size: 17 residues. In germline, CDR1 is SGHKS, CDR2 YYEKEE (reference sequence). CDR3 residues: CASSPGGRAFSGNTIYF. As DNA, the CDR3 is TGTGCCAGCAGCCCCGGCGGTCGGGCCTTCTCTGGAAACACCATATATTTT.

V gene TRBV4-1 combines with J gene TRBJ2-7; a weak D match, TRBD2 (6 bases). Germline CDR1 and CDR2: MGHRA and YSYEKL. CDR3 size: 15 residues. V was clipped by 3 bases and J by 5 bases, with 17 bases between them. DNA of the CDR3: TGCGCCAGCAGCCAGGATCGGGGGTCACCTGACGAGCAGTACTTC. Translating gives CASSQDRGSPDEQYF.